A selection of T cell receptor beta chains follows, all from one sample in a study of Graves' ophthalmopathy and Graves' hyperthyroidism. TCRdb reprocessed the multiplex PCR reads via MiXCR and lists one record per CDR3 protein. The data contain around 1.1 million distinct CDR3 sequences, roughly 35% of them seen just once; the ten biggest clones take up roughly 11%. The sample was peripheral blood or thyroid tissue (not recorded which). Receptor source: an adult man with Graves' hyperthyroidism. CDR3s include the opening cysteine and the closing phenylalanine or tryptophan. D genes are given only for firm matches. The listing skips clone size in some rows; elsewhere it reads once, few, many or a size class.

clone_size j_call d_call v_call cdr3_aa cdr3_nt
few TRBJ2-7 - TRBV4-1 CASSLGFDPSYEQYF TGCGCCAGCAGCCTGGGCTTTGACCCCTCCTACGAGCAGTACTTC
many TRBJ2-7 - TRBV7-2 CASSLALGGAEQYF TGTGCCAGCAGCTTAGCCTTAGGGGGAGCCGAGCAGTACTTC
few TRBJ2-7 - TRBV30 CAWSVGAVYEQYF TGTGCCTGGAGTGTCGGTGCGGTCTACGAGCAGTACTTC
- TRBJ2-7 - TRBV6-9 CASTVGLLSYEQYF TGTGCCAGCACTGTTGGACTACTATCCTACGAGCAGTACTTC
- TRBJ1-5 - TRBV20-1 CSASTPTGTSDQPQHF TGCAGTGCTAGTACCCCCACTGGGACGTCGGATCAGCCCCAGCATTTT
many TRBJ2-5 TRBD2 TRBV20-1 CSAPGFWREQETQYF TGCAGTGCTCCCGGATTTTGGCGGGAGCAAGAGACCCAGTACTTC
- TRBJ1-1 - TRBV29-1 CSVEKTSGGTEAFF TGCAGCGTTGAGAAGACTAGCGGGGGCACTGAAGCTTTCTTT
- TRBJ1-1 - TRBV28 CASGKPGTISTEAFF TGTGCCAGCGGCAAACCCGGGACAATCTCCACTGAAGCTTTCTTT
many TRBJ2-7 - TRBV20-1 CSARDPPGGEQYF TGCAGTGCTAGAGATCCCCCAGGAGGCGAGCAGTACTTC
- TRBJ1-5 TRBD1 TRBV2 CASSEAGTGVQHF TGTGCCAGCAGTGAGGCCGGGACAGGGGTCCAGCATTTT
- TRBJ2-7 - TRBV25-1 CASSTAGGIRLAYEQYF TGTGCCAGCAGTACCGCCGGCGGAATTAGACTAGCCTACGAGCAGTACTTC
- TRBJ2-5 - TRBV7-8 CASSLARDLGYQETQYF TGTGCCAGCAGCTTAGCCCGGGATCTGGGGTACCAAGAGACCCAGTACTTC
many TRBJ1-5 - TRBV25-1 CASSDSTSEPQHF TGTGCCAGCAGTGATTCCACTTCGGAGCCCCAGCATTTT
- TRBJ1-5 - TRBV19 CASSASRTDQPQHF TGTGCCAGTAGTGCAAGCCGGACGGATCAGCCCCAGCATTTT
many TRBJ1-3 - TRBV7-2 CASSLQGSGGNTIYF TGTGCCAGCAGCTTACAGGGTTCGGGTGGAAACACCATATATTTT
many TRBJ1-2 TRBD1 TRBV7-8 CASSIATGTGGGPGYTF TGTGCCAGCAGCATAGCAACCGGGACAGGGGGAGGCCCTGGCTACACCTTC
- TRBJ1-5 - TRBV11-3 CASSPTQSNQPQHF TGTGCCAGCAGCCCCACACAGAGCAATCAGCCCCAGCATTTT
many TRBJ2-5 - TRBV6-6 CASSDRGAAEETQYF TGTGCCAGCAGTGACCGGGGGGCGGCCGAAGAGACCCAGTACTTC
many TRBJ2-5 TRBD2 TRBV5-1 CASSGAGARETQYF TGCGCCAGCAGCGGAGCGGGAGCTCGGGAGACCCAGTACTTC
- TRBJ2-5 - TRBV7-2 CAGSQVLMETQYF TGTGCCGGCAGCCAGGTACTAATGGAGACCCAGTACTTC
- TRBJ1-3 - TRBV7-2 CASSPPSRFSGNTIYF TGTGCCAGCTCACCACCGAGCAGGTTCTCTGGAAACACCATATATTTT
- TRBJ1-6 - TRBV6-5 CASRLDSTYNSPLHF TGTGCCAGCAGACTGGACAGTACATATAATTCACCCCTCCACTTT
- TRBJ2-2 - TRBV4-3 CASSQEWGFNPGELFF TGCGCCAGCAGCCAAGAGTGGGGTTTCAACCCCGGGGAGCTGTTTTTT
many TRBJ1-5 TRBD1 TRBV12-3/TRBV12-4 CASRKTGTGANQPQHF TGTGCCAGCAGGAAAACCGGGACAGGGGCCAATCAGCCCCAGCATTTT
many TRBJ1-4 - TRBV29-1 CSVGRTNEKLFF TGCAGCGTTGGAAGAACTAATGAAAAACTGTTTTTT
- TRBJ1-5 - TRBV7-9 CASSRVVETQHF TGTGCCAGCAGCCGGGTGGTAGAGACCCAGCATTTT
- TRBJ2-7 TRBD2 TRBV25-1 CAGTSGTEEQYF TGTGCCGGGACTAGCGGGACGGAAGAGCAGTACTTC
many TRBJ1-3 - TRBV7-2 CASSLVGSLSGNTIYF TGTGCCAGCAGCTTAGTAGGATCACTCTCTGGAAACACCATATATTTT
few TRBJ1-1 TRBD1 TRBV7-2 CASGPRQGMNTEAFF TGCGCCAGCGGCCCAAGACAGGGAATGAACACTGAAGCTTTCTTT
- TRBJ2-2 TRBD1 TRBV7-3 CASRADRVETGELFF TGTGCCAGCAGAGCCGACAGGGTTGAAACCGGGGAGCTGTTTTTT
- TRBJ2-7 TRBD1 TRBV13 CASNIGQGSDYEQYF TGTGCCAGCAACATAGGACAGGGATCGGACTACGAGCAGTACTTC
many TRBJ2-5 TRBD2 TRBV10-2 CASRIAGGESRETQYF TGCGCCAGCAGGATAGCGGGGGGGGAATCGCGGGAGACCCAGTACTTC
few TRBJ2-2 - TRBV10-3 CAITRTEATGELFF TGTGCCATCACCCGGACAGAAGCCACCGGGGAGCTGTTTTTT